This is a list of T cell receptor beta chains from one sample in a study of T-cell memory formation after mild COVID-19. TCRdb itself ran the 5' RACE reads through MiXCR, one entry per CDR3 protein. The table includes just under 350,000 distinct CDR3 sequences, 10% to 15% detected once. Sequenced input: PBMCs or a T cell subset sorted from them (not recorded which). These receptors all come from a man aged 18 to 30 who had mild COVID-19 (a few samples of this study predate the infection). Cell type and time point are not known. CDR3s include the opening cysteine and the closing phenylalanine or tryptophan. A D gene is named only where the DNA matches it firmly. A row's size may be missing; if present it is once, few, many or a size class.

few	NA	15	TRBJ1-1	TRBV2	CASSVPGHPNTEAFF	TGTGCCAGCAGTGTTCCGGGACACCCGAACACTGAAGCTTTCTTT
NA	TRBD2	17	TRBJ2-1	TRBV7-9	CASSFFPLAGTPNEQFF	TGTGCCAGCAGCTTTTTCCCCCTAGCGGGGACCCCCAATGAGCAGTTCTTC
many	NA	12	TRBJ2-1	TRBV12-3/TRBV12-4	CASRPPGDEQFF	TGTGCCAGCAGACCACCCGGCGATGAGCAGTTCTTC
few	TRBD1	14	TRBJ2-1	TRBV5-1	CASSYGTDYNEQFF	TGCGCCAGCAGCTACGGGACAGACTACAATGAGCAGTTCTTC
NA	NA	15	TRBJ2-5	TRBV2	CASSSLSGRAEPQYF	TGTGCCAGCAGTTCCTTATCCGGGCGAGCGGAGCCCCAGTACTTC
NA	TRBD2	14	TRBJ2-1	TRBV9	CASSVEGGVREQFF	TGTGCCAGCAGCGTAGAGGGAGGGGTAAGGGAGCAGTTCTTC
NA	NA	14	TRBJ2-7	TRBV4-1	CASSQNRVAYEQYF	TGCGCCAGCAGCCAGAATAGGGTGGCCTACGAGCAGTACTTC
many	TRBD2	16	TRBJ2-3	TRBV7-6	CASSSVAGASRDTQYF	TGTGCCAGCAGCTCCGTAGCGGGGGCCTCCCGGGATACGCAGTATTTT
NA	TRBD1	14	TRBJ2-3	TRBV11-2	CASSLDRVTDTQYF	TGTGCCAGCAGCTTGGACAGGGTCACAGATACGCAGTATTTT
few	NA	15	TRBJ1-1	TRBV7-8	CASSRREGQGAEAFF	TGTGCCAGCAGCCGCCGGGAGGGCCAAGGGGCTGAAGCTTTCTTT
many	NA	16	TRBJ2-3	TRBV7-8	CASSSTRERTTDTQYF	TGTGCCAGCAGCTCAACGAGGGAGCGGACCACAGATACGCAGTATTTT
few	NA	13	TRBJ1-1	TRBV12-3/TRBV12-4	CASGSADGAEAFF	TGTGCCAGCGGATCTGCTGATGGAGCTGAAGCTTTCTTT
few	NA	11	TRBJ2-5	TRBV2	CASSGEGLQYF	TGTGCCAGCAGTGGGGAAGGGCTACAGTACTTC
few	NA	12	TRBJ2-7	TRBV6-2/TRBV6-3	CAAGLGTYEQYF	TGTGCCGCTGGCCTGGGGACCTACGAGCAGTACTTC
NA	NA	14	TRBJ2-2	TRBV7-9	CASSFLQNTGELFF	TGTGCCAGCAGCTTTTTACAGAACACCGGGGAGCTGTTTTTT
NA	TRBD1	15	TRBJ1-3	TRBV12-5	CASGPTGGAGNTIYF	TGTGCTAGTGGCCCCACAGGGGGAGCTGGAAACACCATATATTTT
few	NA	15	TRBJ2-6	TRBV4-3	CASSQRWAGANVLTF	TGCGCCAGCAGCCAAAGGTGGGCTGGGGCCAACGTCCTGACTTTC
NA	TRBD2	12	TRBJ2-3	TRBV20-1	CSAPAGDHTQYF	TGCAGTGCGCCGGCGGGGGACCATACGCAGTATTTT
NA	NA	16	TRBJ2-2	TRBV4-2	CASSQAGTGAYGELFF	TGTGCCAGCAGCCAAGCGGGGACGGGGGCATACGGGGAGCTGTTTTTT
many	NA	13	TRBJ2-2	TRBV5-1	CASSLGLTGELFF	TGCGCCAGCAGCTTGGGCCTCACCGGGGAGCTGTTTTTT
NA	NA	16	TRBJ2-2	TRBV4-3	CASSPEVGLSTGELFF	TGCGCCAGCAGCCCAGAAGTCGGCTTATCCACCGGGGAGCTGTTTTTT
NA	TRBD1	16	TRBJ1-4	TRBV6-6	CASILTGGVTNEKLFF	TGTGCCAGCATCCTGACAGGGGGTGTCACTAATGAAAAACTGTTTTTT
few	NA	17	TRBJ2-5	TRBV7-9	CASSLGIRGEYQETQYF	TGTGCCAGCAGCTTAGGTATTCGAGGGGAGTACCAAGAGACCCAGTACTTC
NA	TRBD2	16	TRBJ2-3	TRBV12-3/TRBV12-4	CASSLRTSGFSDTQYF	TGTGCCAGCAGTCTCCGGACTAGCGGGTTCTCAGATACGCAGTATTTT
NA	TRBD1	17	TRBJ1-1	TRBV4-3	CASSRRQGADLNTEAFF	TGCGCCAGCAGCCGAAGACAGGGGGCCGACCTGAACACTGAAGCTTTCTTT
few	TRBD2	14	TRBJ2-4	TRBV5-1	CASSSGLGENIQYF	TGCGCCAGCAGCTCCGGACTAGGAGAGAACATTCAGTACTTC